This T cell receptor (beta chain) was captured in a study of T cells in Graves' hyperthyroidism and ophthalmopathy. Study-level information: Upon initial diagnosis and before any treatment, peripheral blood was collected. Study outcomes and limitations: Among thyroid clonotypes expanded above 0.001, most also appeared in blood.

Researchers took RNA transcripts and amplified the TCR beta CDR3 regions from them. With the HTBI primer set, the TCR CDR3 went through a first round of RT-PCR. TCRdb independently ran MiXCR on the multiplex PCR reads; one entry per CDR3 protein. The data show under 400,000 distinct CDR3 sequences, with 15% to 20% seen just once and roughly a sixth held by the top ten. This clonotype was observed at least ten times. Antigen: not known. Exclusion of a patient resulted from uncontrolled infection, other autoimmune disease, pregnancy or lactation. Thyroid ultrasound, orbital computed tomography, clinical symptoms, and serum thyroxine and TRAb underpinned diagnoses. The sample consisted of blood. The source is a woman aged 40 to 50 with Graves' ophthalmopathy.

CDR3 amino acids: CSVEFMNTEAFF. In DNA, the CDR3 is TGCAGCGTTGAATTCATGAACACTGAAGCTTTCTTT. This chain joins TRBV29-1 and TRBJ1-1; D not certain. This CDR3 contains 12 residues. Trimming took off 2 bases at V and 0 bases at J, with 4 bases between the two ends. The V gene's germline CDR1 is SQVTM and CDR2 ANQGSEA.